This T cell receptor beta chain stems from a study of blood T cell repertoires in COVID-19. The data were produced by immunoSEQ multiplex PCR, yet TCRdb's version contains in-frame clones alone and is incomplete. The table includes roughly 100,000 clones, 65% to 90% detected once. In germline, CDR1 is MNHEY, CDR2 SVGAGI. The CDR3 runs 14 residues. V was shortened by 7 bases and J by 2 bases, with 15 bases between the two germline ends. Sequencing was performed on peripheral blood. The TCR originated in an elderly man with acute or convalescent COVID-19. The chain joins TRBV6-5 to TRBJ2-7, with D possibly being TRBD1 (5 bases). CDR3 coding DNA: TGTGCCAGCACCCCAAGGGGCAGAACCTACGAGCAGTACTTC. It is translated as CASTPRGRTYEQYF.